The rows below give T cell receptor beta chains drawn from one sample of a study of T cell changes during pregnancy in multiple sclerosis. Here immunoSEQ multiplex PCR was the method, and the copy in TCRdb shows in-frame clones only, minus some. The sample lists over 35,000 clones, approximately 92% occurring once. This specimen was CD4+ T cells from peripheral blood mononuclear cells, taken in the third trimester of pregnancy. All receptors come from a female donor with multiple sclerosis, enrolled in a pregnancy study. Both conserved end residues are part of each CDR3. Part of the rows lack a size; the others show once, few, many or a class for expanded clones.

size: -
V: TRBV19
J: TRBJ2-1
CDR3: CATGTSGRREQFF

size: once
V: TRBV11-2
J: TRBJ2-2
CDR3: CASSPAGLALPGELFF

size: -
V: TRBV19
J: TRBJ2-7
CDR3: CASSSGPYEQYF

size: -
V: TRBV5-8
J: TRBJ2-5
CDR3: CASSLGQRQETQYF

size: few
V: TRBV4-1
J: TRBJ1-2
CDR3: CASSQGSFQTFPNYGYTF

size: -
V: TRBV18
J: TRBJ2-3
CDR3: CASSPAPSGSTDTQYF

size: -
V: TRBV2
J: TRBJ2-1
CDR3: CASSPSGSSYNEQFF

size: -
V: TRBV19
J: TRBJ2-3
CDR3: CASSMTGVTDTQYF

size: -
V: TRBV30
J: TRBJ2-1
CDR3: CAWTRGGAAPYNEQFF

size: -
V: TRBV5-1
J: TRBJ1-3
CDR3: CASSLWSGSAGNTIYF

size: -
V: TRBV6-6
J: TRBJ1-2
CDR3: CASTPTGDYGYTF

size: -
V: TRBV7-2
J: TRBJ1-5
CDR3: CASSPFGNNQPQHF

size: few
V: TRBV30
J: TRBJ2-1
CDR3: CAWGSRGNEQFF

size: -
V: TRBV7-2
J: TRBJ2-6
CDR3: CASSRGYAGANVLTF

size: -
V: TRBV5-6
J: TRBJ2-7
CDR3: CASSPRGGRQYF

size: -
V: TRBV4-1
J: TRBJ2-2
CDR3: CASSRSGTGGDGELFF

size: -
V: TRBV10-3
J: TRBJ2-7
CDR3: CAIESGTGSYEQYF

size: few
V: TRBV6-6
J: TRBJ1-1
CDR3: CASRLTENTEAFF

size: -
V: TRBV7-6
J: TRBJ2-2
CDR3: CASSTRRQGSTGELFF

size: -
V: TRBV29-1
J: TRBJ1-2
CDR3: CSVEDWDRGRGFRYGYTF

size: -
V: TRBV7-6
J: TRBJ2-5
CDR3: CASSPERQGGYPAQYF

size: -
V: TRBV6-1
J: TRBJ2-3
CDR3: CASSESGGWDTQYF